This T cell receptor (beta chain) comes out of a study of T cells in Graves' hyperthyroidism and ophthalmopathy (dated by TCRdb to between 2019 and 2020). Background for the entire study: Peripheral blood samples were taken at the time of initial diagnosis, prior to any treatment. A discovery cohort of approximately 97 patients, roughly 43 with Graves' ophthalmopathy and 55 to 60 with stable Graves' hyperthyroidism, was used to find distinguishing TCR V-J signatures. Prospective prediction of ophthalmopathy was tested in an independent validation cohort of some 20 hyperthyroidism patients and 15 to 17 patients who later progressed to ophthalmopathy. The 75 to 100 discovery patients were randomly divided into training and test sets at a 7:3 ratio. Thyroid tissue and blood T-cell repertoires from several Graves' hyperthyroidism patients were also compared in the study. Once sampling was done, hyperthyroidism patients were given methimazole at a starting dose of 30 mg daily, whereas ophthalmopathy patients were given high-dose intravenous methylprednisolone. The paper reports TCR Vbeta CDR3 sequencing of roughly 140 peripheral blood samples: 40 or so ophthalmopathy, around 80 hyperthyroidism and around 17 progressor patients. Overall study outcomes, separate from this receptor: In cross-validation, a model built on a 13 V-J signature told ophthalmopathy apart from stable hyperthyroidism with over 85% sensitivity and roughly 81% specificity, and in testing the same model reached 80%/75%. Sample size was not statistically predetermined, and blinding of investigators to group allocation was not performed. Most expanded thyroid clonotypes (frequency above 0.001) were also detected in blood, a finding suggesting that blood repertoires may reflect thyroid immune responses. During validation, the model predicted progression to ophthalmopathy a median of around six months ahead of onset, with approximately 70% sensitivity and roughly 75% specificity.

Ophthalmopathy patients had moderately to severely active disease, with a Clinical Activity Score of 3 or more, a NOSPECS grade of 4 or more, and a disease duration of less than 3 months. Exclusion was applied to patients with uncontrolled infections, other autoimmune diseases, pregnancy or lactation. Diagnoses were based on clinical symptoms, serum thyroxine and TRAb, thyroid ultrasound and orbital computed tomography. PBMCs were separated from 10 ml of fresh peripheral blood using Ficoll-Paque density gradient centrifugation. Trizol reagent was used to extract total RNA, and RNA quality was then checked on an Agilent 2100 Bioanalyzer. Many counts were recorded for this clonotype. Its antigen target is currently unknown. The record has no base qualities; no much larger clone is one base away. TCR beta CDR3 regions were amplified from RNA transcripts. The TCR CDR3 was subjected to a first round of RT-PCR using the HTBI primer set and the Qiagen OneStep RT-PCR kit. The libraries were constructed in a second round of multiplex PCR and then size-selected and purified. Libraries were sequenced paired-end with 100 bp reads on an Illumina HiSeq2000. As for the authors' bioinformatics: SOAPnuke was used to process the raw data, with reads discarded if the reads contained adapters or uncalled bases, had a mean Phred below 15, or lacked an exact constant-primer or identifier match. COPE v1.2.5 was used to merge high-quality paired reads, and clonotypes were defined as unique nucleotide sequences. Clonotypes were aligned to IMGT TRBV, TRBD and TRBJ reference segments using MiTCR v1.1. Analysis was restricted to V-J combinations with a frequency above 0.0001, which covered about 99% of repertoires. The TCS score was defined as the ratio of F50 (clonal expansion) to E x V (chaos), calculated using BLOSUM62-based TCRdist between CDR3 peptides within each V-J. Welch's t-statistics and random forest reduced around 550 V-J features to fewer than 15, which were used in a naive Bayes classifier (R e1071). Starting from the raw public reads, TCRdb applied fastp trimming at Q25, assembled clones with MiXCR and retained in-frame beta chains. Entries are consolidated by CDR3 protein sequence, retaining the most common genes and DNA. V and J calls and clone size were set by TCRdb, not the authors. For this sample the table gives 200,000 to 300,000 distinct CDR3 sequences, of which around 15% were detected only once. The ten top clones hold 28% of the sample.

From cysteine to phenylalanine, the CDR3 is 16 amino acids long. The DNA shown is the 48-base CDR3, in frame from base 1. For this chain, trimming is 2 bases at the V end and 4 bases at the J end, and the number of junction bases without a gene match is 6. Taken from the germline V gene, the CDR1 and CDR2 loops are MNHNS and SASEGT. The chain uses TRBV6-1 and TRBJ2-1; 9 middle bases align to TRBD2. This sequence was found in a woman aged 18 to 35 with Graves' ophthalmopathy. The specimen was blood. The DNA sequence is TGTGCCAGCAGTGAACTCCGGACTAGCGATTACAATGAGCAGTTCTTC. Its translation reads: CASSELRTSDYNEQFF.